This TCR beta chain was recovered during a study of radiotherapy plus CTLA-4 blockade in lung cancer. The wider study: Of all patients, over 15% responded objectively and 25% to 35% showed disease control. Study outcomes and limitations: The study found tumor-derived TCR clones expanded in blood after radiotherapy plus ipilimumab. Response, reportedly, was best predicted by interferon-beta along with early blood T cell clone dynamics.

Libraries were prepared by immunoSEQ multiplex PCR; TCRdb keeps only in-frame clonotypes and omits some of them. The table includes 100,000 to 150,000 clones, 85% to 90% detected once. This clone was seen only a few times. The antigen remains undetermined. Focal radiation and CTLA-4 blockade (ipilimumab) were tested in chemo-refractory metastatic non-small-cell lung cancer patients. Germline CDR1 SGHRS, CDR2 YFSETQ. Between the trimmed V and J ends, which lost 0 bases and 3 bases, there was a span of 3 bases. This CDR3 contains 12 residues. The chain recombines TRBV5-1 with TRBJ2-5; D gene unclear. This specimen was peripheral blood, taken from a patient treated with radiotherapy plus ipilimumab. The TCR sequence derives from a human donor with non-small cell lung cancer that progressed on radiotherapy plus ipilimumab. This CDR3 is CASSLGKETQYF. CDR3 DNA: TGCGCCAGCAGCTTGGGTAAAGAGACCCAGTACTTC.